The 12 T cell receptor beta chains below come from one sample, sequenced in a study of blood T cells in healthy people across ages. The authors ran a second PCR of about 7 to 11 cycles using a sample-barcoded 5' primer and a J-beta primer mix. TCRdb analysed the 5' RACE reads with MiXCR anew, one entry per CDR3 protein. The data hold some 670,000 distinct CDR3 sequences, with over 40% observed a single time. Sequenced input: blood. The receptors derive from a woman aged 80 or over in good health.

This chain connects TRBV7-2 to TRBJ2-7, with D possibly matching TRBD2 (5 bases). The J call may be in error: the DNA end matches TRBJ2-5 better. Germline assignment: CDR1 SGHTA and CDR2 FQGNSA. The CDR3 totals 16 residues. CDR3 residues: CASSSYRRAVGETQYF. The CDR3 DNA is TGTGCCAGCAGCTCCTACCGACGAGCGGTGGGAGAGACCCAGTACTTC.

This clonotype was observed many times. V is TRBV7-2 and J is TRBJ2-1; D possibly uses TRBD1 or TRBD2 (5 bases each). CDR1 SGHTA and CDR2 FQGNSA come from the germline V gene. V lost 4 bases and J 2 bases, leaving 12 bases between the germline ends. This CDR3 is built from 15 residues. In DNA, the CDR3 is TGTGCCAGCAGCTCGGGGCGGATACCCTACAATGAGCAGTTCTTC. Encoded protein: CASSSGRIPYNEQFF. The full variable domain, in which reference TRBV7-2 and TRBJ2-1 provide the parts outside the CDR3, is GAGVSQSPSNKVTEKGKDVELRCDPISGHTALYWYRQSLGQGLEFLIYFQGNSAPDKSGLPSDRFSAERTGGSVSTLTIQRTQQEDSAVYLCASSSGRIPYNEQFFGPGTRLTVL.

This clonotype was picked up many times. The chain combines TRBV12-3 or TRBV12-4 with TRBJ2-7, with 8 nucleotides matching TRBD2. The CDR3 is 15 amino acids. Unmatched junction bases numbered 7, after V lost 0 bases and J lost 6 bases. CDR3 residues: CASSLASGRLGEQYF. The CDR3 DNA sequence: TGTGCCAGCAGTTTAGCCAGCGGGAGATTGGGCGAGCAGTACTTC.

In regard to this clonotype: A much larger clone sits a single nucleotide away, making a read error possible. The chain is built from TRBV12-3 or TRBV12-4 and TRBJ1-2; no clear D. This CDR3 is built from 11 residues. CDR3 region: CASRSHYDYTF. The CDR3 DNA reads as TGTGCCAGCAGAAGCCACTATGACTACACCTTC.

This clonotype was counted between two and nine times. V gene TRBV6-1 combines with J gene TRBJ2-7; TRBD2 agrees at 11 bases. CDR3 length equals 15 residues. V shed 4 bases, J shed 4 bases, and the junction held 6 bases outside the gene matches. CDR1 is MNHNS, CDR2 SASEGT, per germline. The CDR3 reads CASSVSGLAVYEQYF. The CDR3 nucleotides are TGTGCCAGCAGTGTGTCGGGACTAGCGGTTTACGAGCAGTACTTC.

This clonotype came up once. The rearrangement uses TRBV6-5 and TRBJ2-7; no reliable D call. Germline V lookup: CDR1 MNHEY, CDR2 SVGAGI. V was cut by 6 bases and J by 0 bases, with 15 bases left in between. CDR3 length: 15 residues. This CDR3 reads CASSSVGLSSYEQYF. CDR3 DNA sequence: TGTGCCAGCAGCTCCGTCGGTCTATCCTCCTACGAGCAGTACTTC.

This clonotype was counted at least ten times. The V and J genes are TRBV15 and TRBJ2-5, with D tentatively TRBD2 (6 bases). The CDR3 spans 15 residues. V gave up 0 bases and J gave up 4 bases, with 12 bases separating them. Germline CDR1 is LNHNV and CDR2 is YYDKDF (reference sequence). The CDR3 here is CATSRDLTSSETQYF. The DNA for the CDR3 is TGTGCCACCAGCAGAGATCTCACTAGCTCAGAGACCCAGTACTTC.

This clonotype came up a few times. The chain has TRBV28 and TRBJ1-6, with a tentative D call TRBD1 (5 bases). The germline gives CDR1 MDHEN, CDR2 SYDVKM. The V and J ends lost 6 bases and 4 bases respectively, with 13 bases between them. The CDR3 extends over 15 amino acids. In DNA, the CDR3 is TGTGCCAGCAGACCCGGGACCGTTTATAATTCACCCCTCCACTTT. Translation gives CASRPGTVYNSPLHF.

The chain carries TRBV9 and TRBJ1-2; D is possibly TRBD1 (5 bases). CDR3 length: 15 residues. CDR1 is SGDLS and CDR2 is YYNGEE in the germline V gene. Trimming removed 3 bases from V and 6 bases from J, with 18 bases in between. The CDR3 here is CASSAAGTAGHGYTF. In nucleotides, the CDR3 is TGTGCCAGCAGCGCCGCGGGCACGGCGGGGCATGGCTACACCTTC.

For this clonotype: This clone may be a read error of a much larger clone one base away. This chain uses TRBV2 with TRBJ1-2; TRBD1 might be the D (5 bases). The CDR3 sequence is 12 residues long. The germline V gene encodes CDR1 SNHLY and CDR2 FYNNEI. CDR3 in DNA: TGTGCCAGCAGTTGGGGGGGGGACGGCTCCACCTTC. Amino acid sequence: CASSWGGDGSTF.

This chain joins TRBV11-2 and TRBJ2-6; D may be TRBD1 or TRBD2 (5 bases each). Germline values: CDR1 SGHAT, CDR2 FQNNGV. This CDR3 is built from 17 residues. V dropped 1 base and J dropped 2 bases, with 12 bases sitting between them. The CDR3 sequence is CASSLGLGGPGANVLTF. In nucleotides, the CDR3 is TGTGCCAGCAGCTTAGGGCTTGGGGGTCCTGGGGCCAACGTCCTGACTTTC.

In its sample, this clonotype was seen many times. The chain uses TRBV29-1 and TRBJ2-3; 7 nucleotides line up with TRBD2. The CDR3 spans 14 residues. In germline, CDR1 is SQVTM, CDR2 ANQGSEA. V lost 6 bases and J lost 2; bases outside the gene matches: 8. The DNA for the CDR3 is TGCAGCGTCGGGAGGTGGGGGAACACAGATACGCAGTATTTT. This sequence encodes CSVGRWGNTDTQYF.